These T cell receptor beta chains were read from a single sample in a study of PD-L1 blockade in urothelial cancer. The protocol was immunoSEQ multiplex PCR, while the TCRdb copy is restricted to in-frame clones and leaves out a portion. The sample holds 20,000 to 25,000 clones, around 91% seen once. The input for sequencing was PBMCs, taken around atezolizumab (anti-PD-L1) treatment. The receptors here all came from a woman aged 60-75 years with urothelial cancer. Both conserved end residues are part of each CDR3. The D gene is left open where the match is weak. For some rows the clone size is stated as once, few or many, or as a class when expanded; others skip it.

j_gene: TRBJ2-3
v_gene: TRBV18
abundance: .
d_gene: TRBD1
CDR3aa: CASSPDRGSTDTQYF
CDR3nt: TGTGCCAGCTCACCAGACAGGGGCAGCACAGATACGCAGTATTTT

j_gene: TRBJ2-5
v_gene: TRBV13
abundance: .
d_gene: .
CDR3aa: CASSLTSPKETQYF
CDR3nt: TGTGCCAGCAGCTTAACTAGCCCCAAAGAGACCCAGTACTTC

j_gene: TRBJ2-1
v_gene: TRBV18
abundance: .
d_gene: .
CDR3aa: CASSPYTRSYNEQFF
CDR3nt: TGTGCCAGCTCACCCTACACCAGGTCCTACAATGAGCAGTTCTTC

j_gene: TRBJ2-7
v_gene: TRBV19
abundance: .
d_gene: TRBD2
CDR3aa: CASSTSGRFYEQYF
CDR3nt: TGTGCCAGTAGTACTAGCGGGAGATTCTACGAGCAGTACTTC

j_gene: TRBJ2-1
v_gene: TRBV5-4
abundance: .
d_gene: .
CDR3aa: CASSRAGRSTPYNEQFF
CDR3nt: TGTGCCAGCAGCCGGGCGGGCCGTTCCACCCCCTACAATGAGCAGTTCTTC

j_gene: TRBJ2-1
v_gene: TRBV7-9
abundance: .
d_gene: .
CDR3aa: CASSSGTSNYNEQFF
CDR3nt: TGTGCCAGCAGCTCTGGGACTTCCAACTACAATGAGCAGTTCTTC

j_gene: TRBJ2-1
v_gene: TRBV5-6
abundance: .
d_gene: .
CDR3aa: CASSFGAIISYNEQFF
CDR3nt: TGTGCCAGCAGCTTCGGAGCGATCATCTCCTACAATGAGCAGTTCTTC

j_gene: TRBJ1-5
v_gene: TRBV6-6
abundance: .
d_gene: .
CDR3aa: CASSPPGIQPQHF
CDR3nt: TGTGCCAGCAGCCCTCCAGGGATTCAGCCCCAGCATTTT

j_gene: TRBJ1-2
v_gene: TRBV6-6
abundance: .
d_gene: .
CDR3aa: CASSSTGGNYGYTF
CDR3nt: TGTGCCAGCAGTTCCACCGGGGGAAACTATGGCTACACCTTC

j_gene: TRBJ1-2
v_gene: TRBV6-5
abundance: .
d_gene: .
CDR3aa: CASSYGSGEGYTF
CDR3nt: TGTGCCAGCAGTTACGGGTCCGGAGAAGGCTACACCTTC

j_gene: TRBJ1-2
v_gene: TRBV29-1
abundance: .
d_gene: TRBD1
CDR3aa: CSGTDRPYGYTF
CDR3nt: TGCAGCGGGACGGACAGGCCCTATGGCTACACCTTC

j_gene: TRBJ2-1
v_gene: TRBV4-1
abundance: .
d_gene: .
CDR3aa: CASSQWLSSYNEQFF
CDR3nt: TGCGCCAGCAGCCAATGGTTGAGCTCCTACAATGAGCAGTTCTTC

j_gene: TRBJ2-1
v_gene: TRBV9
abundance: .
d_gene: TRBD2
CDR3aa: CASAASGAYNEQFF
CDR3nt: TGTGCAAGCGCGGCTAGCGGGGCTTACAATGAGCAGTTCTTC

j_gene: TRBJ2-5
v_gene: TRBV6-1
abundance: .
d_gene: .
CDR3aa: CASSVSQGGLETQYF
CDR3nt: TGTGCCAGCAGCGTCTCGCAAGGGGGTTTAGAGACCCAGTACTTC

j_gene: TRBJ1-4
v_gene: TRBV18
abundance: once
d_gene: .
CDR3aa: CASSPLGTNEKLFF
CDR3nt: TGTGCCAGCTCACCACTCGGGACTAATGAAAAACTGTTTTTT

j_gene: TRBJ1-2
v_gene: TRBV7-9
abundance: .
d_gene: .
CDR3aa: CASSFGPPNDYGYTF
CDR3nt: TGTGCCAGCAGCTTTGGGCCGCCCAACGACTATGGCTACACCTTC

j_gene: TRBJ1-1
v_gene: TRBV2
abundance: .
d_gene: .
CDR3aa: CASRRAGLTFF
CDR3nt: TGTGCCAGCCGTCGAGCAGGGTTGACTTTCTTT

j_gene: TRBJ2-1
v_gene: TRBV6-5
abundance: .
d_gene: .
CDR3aa: CASKETSDYNEQFF
CDR3nt: TGTGCCAGCAAGGAGACTAGTGACTACAATGAGCAGTTCTTC

j_gene: TRBJ2-6
v_gene: TRBV6-5
abundance: .
d_gene: .
CDR3aa: CASSYLGGLGANVLTF
CDR3nt: TGTGCCAGCAGTTACTTGGGGGGACTTGGGGCCAACGTCCTGACTTTC

j_gene: TRBJ1-5
v_gene: TRBV19
abundance: once
d_gene: .
CDR3aa: CASESQGQPQHF
CDR3nt: TGTGCCAGTGAATCCCAGGGTCAGCCCCAGCATTTT

j_gene: TRBJ2-5
v_gene: TRBV7-2
abundance: .
d_gene: .
CDR3aa: CASSLRGIETQYF
CDR3nt: TGTGCCAGCAGCTTAAGGGGGATCGAGACCCAGTACTTC

j_gene: TRBJ2-2
v_gene: TRBV18
abundance: .
d_gene: .
CDR3aa: CASSPRIRGESTGELFF
CDR3nt: TGTGCCAGCTCACCACGTATAAGGGGCGAAAGCACCGGGGAGCTGTTTTTT

j_gene: TRBJ2-1
v_gene: TRBV18
abundance: .
d_gene: .
CDR3aa: CASSPEGYNEQFF
CDR3nt: TGTGCCAGCTCTCCGGAGGGCTACAATGAGCAGTTCTTC

j_gene: TRBJ2-7
v_gene: TRBV28
abundance: .
d_gene: TRBD1
CDR3aa: CASSFPGQFYEQYF
CDR3nt: TGTGCCAGCAGTTTTCCGGGACAGTTCTACGAGCAGTACTTC

j_gene: TRBJ1-3
v_gene: TRBV19
abundance: .
d_gene: .
CDR3aa: CASSTLWASRGNTIYF
CDR3nt: TGTGCCAGTAGTACCCTCTGGGCTTCCAGGGGAAACACCATATATTTT

j_gene: TRBJ1-3
v_gene: TRBV5-1
abundance: .
d_gene: TRBD1
CDR3aa: CASSTTGQDSGNTIYF
CDR3nt: TGCGCCAGCAGCACGACGGGACAGGACTCTGGAAACACCATATATTTT

j_gene: TRBJ1-5
v_gene: TRBV6-6
abundance: .
d_gene: .
CDR3aa: CAGSAGLGQPQHF
CDR3nt: TGTGCCGGCTCCGCGGGGCTCGGTCAGCCCCAGCATTTT

j_gene: TRBJ2-7
v_gene: TRBV7-9
abundance: .
d_gene: .
CDR3aa: CASSLAGVGGLSYEQYF
CDR3nt: TGTGCCAGCAGCTTAGCTGGGGTCGGGGGGCTCTCCTACGAGCAGTACTTC

j_gene: TRBJ2-5
v_gene: TRBV7-9
abundance: once
d_gene: .
CDR3aa: CASSSDTFQETQYF
CDR3nt: TGTGCCAGCAGCTCGGACACCTTCCAAGAGACCCAGTACTTC

j_gene: TRBJ2-3
v_gene: TRBV2
abundance: .
d_gene: TRBD2
CDR3aa: CASSEALGSGSAQYF
CDR3nt: TGTGCCAGCAGTGAAGCGCTTGGTAGCGGGAGTGCGCAGTATTTT

j_gene: TRBJ1-2
v_gene: TRBV7-2
abundance: .
d_gene: .
CDR3aa: CASSFGDTSNYGYTF
CDR3nt: TGTGCCAGCAGCTTTGGGGACACGTCAAACTATGGCTACACCTTC

j_gene: TRBJ2-7
v_gene: TRBV9
abundance: .
d_gene: .
CDR3aa: CASSPRGDSSPEGEQYF
CDR3nt: TGTGCCAGCAGCCCCCGAGGGGACTCTAGCCCGGAGGGAGAGCAGTACTTC

j_gene: TRBJ2-1
v_gene: TRBV4-1
abundance: .
d_gene: .
CDR3aa: CASSQIGQRRYNEQFF
CDR3nt: TGCGCCAGCAGCCAAATCGGACAAAGGCGCTACAATGAGCAGTTCTTC

j_gene: TRBJ2-7
v_gene: TRBV7-7
abundance: .
d_gene: TRBD1
CDR3aa: CASITGRQGGEQYF
CDR3nt: TGTGCCAGCATCACCGGGCGACAGGGCGGCGAGCAGTACTTC

j_gene: TRBJ1-5
v_gene: TRBV7-2
abundance: .
d_gene: .
CDR3aa: CASSLETAPNQPQHF
CDR3nt: TGTGCCAGCAGCTTAGAGACAGCTCCTAATCAGCCCCAGCATTTT

j_gene: TRBJ1-1
v_gene: TRBV27
abundance: .
d_gene: .
CDR3aa: CASSMSRGGTEAFF
CDR3nt: TGTGCCAGCAGTATGTCGAGGGGGGGGACTGAAGCTTTCTTT

j_gene: TRBJ2-2
v_gene: TRBV5-4
abundance: .
d_gene: .
CDR3aa: CASSLRQVRGTGELFF
CDR3nt: TGTGCCAGCAGCTTACGACAGGTTCGCGGCACCGGGGAGCTGTTTTTT

j_gene: TRBJ2-3
v_gene: TRBV7-9
abundance: .
d_gene: TRBD2
CDR3aa: CASSTPAGVSTDTQYF
CDR3nt: TGTGCCAGCAGCACCCCAGCGGGGGTTAGCACAGATACGCAGTATTTT

j_gene: TRBJ1-1
v_gene: TRBV7-2
abundance: .
d_gene: .
CDR3aa: CASNSKGLMNTEAFF
CDR3nt: TGTGCCAGCAACTCCAAGGGGCTCATGAACACTGAAGCTTTCTTT

j_gene: TRBJ2-3
v_gene: TRBV5-4
abundance: .
d_gene: .
CDR3aa: CASSPDSSTDTQYF
CDR3nt: TGTGCCAGCAGCCCGGACTCCAGCACAGATACGCAGTATTTT

j_gene: TRBJ2-3
v_gene: TRBV4-3
abundance: .
d_gene: .
CDR3aa: CASSERTGSTDTQYF
CDR3nt: TGCGCCAGCAGCGAACGAACAGGAAGCACAGATACGCAGTATTTT

j_gene: TRBJ2-7
v_gene: TRBV28
abundance: .
d_gene: TRBD1
CDR3aa: CASRPGGQGARYEQYF
CDR3nt: TGTGCCAGCAGGCCCGGGGGACAGGGGGCAAGGTACGAGCAGTACTTC

j_gene: TRBJ2-7
v_gene: TRBV4-3
abundance: .
d_gene: .
CDR3aa: CASSQDSGREQYF
CDR3nt: TGCGCCAGCAGCCAAGATTCAGGGCGGGAGCAGTACTTC

j_gene: TRBJ1-1
v_gene: TRBV7-6
abundance: .
d_gene: .
CDR3aa: CASSLGAGIKNTEAFF
CDR3nt: TGTGCCAGCAGCTTAGGGGCAGGGATTAAGAACACTGAAGCTTTCTTT